Below, one TCR beta chain is given with its context. Sequencing used immunoSEQ multiplex PCR; TCRdb keeps in-frame clones, though not all of them. The sample lists tens of thousands of clones, approximately 85% occurring once. CDR3 length: 14 amino acids. The V end lost 6 bases, the J end lost 4 bases, and 15 bases lay between the germline ends. Germline V gene lookup returns CDR1 MNHNY and CDR2 SVGAGI (reference sequence). This entry is derived from a study of PD-L1 blockade in urothelial cancer. For the study at large: Analyses were performed on blood at 3 weeks after treatment start (the second dose) and at 6 weeks.

Time point specified: peripheral blood 6 weeks after treatment start. The chain carries TRBV6-6 and TRBJ1-1, with D possibly TRBD1 on 5 matching bases. The sample consisted of PBMCs, taken around atezolizumab (anti-PD-L1) treatment. The TCR sequence derives from a man between 65 and 85 years old with urothelial cancer. DNA of the CDR3: TGTGCCAGCAGACCCGGGGGAGTAGGCACTGAAGCTTTCTTT. Translation gives CASRPGGVGTEAFF.